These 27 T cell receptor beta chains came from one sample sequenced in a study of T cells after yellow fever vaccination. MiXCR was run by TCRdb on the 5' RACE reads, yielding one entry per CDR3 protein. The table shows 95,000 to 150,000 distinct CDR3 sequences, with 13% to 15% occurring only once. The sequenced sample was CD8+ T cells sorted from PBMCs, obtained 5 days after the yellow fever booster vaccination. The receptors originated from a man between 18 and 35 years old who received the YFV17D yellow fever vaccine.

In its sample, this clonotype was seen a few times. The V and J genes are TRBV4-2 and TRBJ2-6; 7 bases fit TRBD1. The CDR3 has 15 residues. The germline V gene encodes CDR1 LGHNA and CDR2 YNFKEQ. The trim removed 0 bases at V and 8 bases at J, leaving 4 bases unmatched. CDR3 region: CASSQEGTASNVLTF. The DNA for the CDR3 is TGTGCCAGCAGCCAAGAAGGGACAGCTTCCAACGTCCTGACTTTC.

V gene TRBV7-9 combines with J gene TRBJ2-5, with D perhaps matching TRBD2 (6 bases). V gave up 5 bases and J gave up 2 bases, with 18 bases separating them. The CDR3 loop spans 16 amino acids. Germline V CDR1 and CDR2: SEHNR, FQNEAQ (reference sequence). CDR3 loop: CASSPSTGGAQETQYF. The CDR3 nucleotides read TGTGCCAGCAGCCCTTCGACGGGCGGGGCACAAGAGACCCAGTACTTC.

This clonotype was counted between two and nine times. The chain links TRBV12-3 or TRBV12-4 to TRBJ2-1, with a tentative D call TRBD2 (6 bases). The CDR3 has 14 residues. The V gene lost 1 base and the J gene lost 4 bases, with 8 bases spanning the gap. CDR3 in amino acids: CASSLVGTYNEQFF. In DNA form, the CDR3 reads TGTGCCAGCAGTTTAGTCGGGACTTACAATGAGCAGTTCTTC.

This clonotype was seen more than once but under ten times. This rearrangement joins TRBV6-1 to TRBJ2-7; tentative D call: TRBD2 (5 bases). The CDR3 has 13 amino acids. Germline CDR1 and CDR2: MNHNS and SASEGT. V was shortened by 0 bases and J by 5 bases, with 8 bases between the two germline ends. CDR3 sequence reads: CASSEAPGDEQYV. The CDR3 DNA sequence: TGTGCCAGCAGTGAAGCGCCCGGGGACGAGCAGTACGTC.

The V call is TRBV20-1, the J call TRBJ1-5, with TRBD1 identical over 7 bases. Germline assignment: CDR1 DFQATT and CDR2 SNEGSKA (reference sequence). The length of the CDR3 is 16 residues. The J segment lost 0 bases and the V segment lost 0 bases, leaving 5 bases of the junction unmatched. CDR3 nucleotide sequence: TGCAGTGCTAGAGATGGGACAGCTTATAGCAATCAGCCCCAGCATTTT. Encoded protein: CSARDGTAYSNQPQHF.

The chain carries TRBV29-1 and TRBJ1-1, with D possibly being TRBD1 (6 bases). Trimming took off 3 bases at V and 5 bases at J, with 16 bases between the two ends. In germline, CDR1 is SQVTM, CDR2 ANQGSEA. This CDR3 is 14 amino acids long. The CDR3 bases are TGCAGCGTTGAGGACTCAGGGGAGAGGACTGAAGCTTTCTTT. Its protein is CSVEDSGERTEAFF. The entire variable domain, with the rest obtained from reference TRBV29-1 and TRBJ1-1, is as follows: SAVISQKPSRDICQRGTSLTIQCQVDSQVTMMFWYRQQPGQSLTLIATANQGSEATYESGFVIDKFPISRPNLTFSTLTVSNMSPEDSSIYLCSVEDSGERTEAFFGQGTRLTVV.

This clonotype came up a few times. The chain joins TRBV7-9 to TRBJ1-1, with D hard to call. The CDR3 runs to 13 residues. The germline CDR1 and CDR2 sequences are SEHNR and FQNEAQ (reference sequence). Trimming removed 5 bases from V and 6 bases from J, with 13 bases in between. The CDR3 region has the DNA TGTGCCAGCAGCCCCTCGTCCGGGGCTGAAGCTTTCTTT. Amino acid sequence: CASSPSSGAEAFF.

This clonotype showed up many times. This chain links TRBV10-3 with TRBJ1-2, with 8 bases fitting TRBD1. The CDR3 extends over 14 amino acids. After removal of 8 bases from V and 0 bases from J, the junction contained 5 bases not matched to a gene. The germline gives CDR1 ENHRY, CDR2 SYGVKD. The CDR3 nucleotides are TGTGCCATCCTTGCAGGGGGCCCTAACTATGGCTACACCTTC. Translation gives CAILAGGPNYGYTF.

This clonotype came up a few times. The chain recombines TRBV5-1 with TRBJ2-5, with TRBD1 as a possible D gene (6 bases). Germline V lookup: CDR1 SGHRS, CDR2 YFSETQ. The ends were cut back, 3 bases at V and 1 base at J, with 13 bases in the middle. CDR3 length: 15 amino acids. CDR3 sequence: CASSSKGTSQETQYF. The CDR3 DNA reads TGCGCCAGCAGCTCGAAAGGGACAAGCCAAGAGACCCAGTACTTC.

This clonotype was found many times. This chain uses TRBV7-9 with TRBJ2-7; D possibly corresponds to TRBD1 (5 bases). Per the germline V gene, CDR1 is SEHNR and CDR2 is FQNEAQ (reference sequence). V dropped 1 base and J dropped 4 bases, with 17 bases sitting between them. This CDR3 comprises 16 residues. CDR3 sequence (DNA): TGTGCCAGCAGCTTAGATACAGGCCATGGAAGTTACGAGCAGTACGTC. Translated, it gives CASSLDTGHGSYEQYV.

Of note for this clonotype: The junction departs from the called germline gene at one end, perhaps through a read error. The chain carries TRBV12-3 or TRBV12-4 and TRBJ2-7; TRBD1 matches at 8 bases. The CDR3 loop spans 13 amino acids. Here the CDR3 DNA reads TGTGCCAGCAGTGGGGACAGGTCCTTCGAGCAGTACTTC. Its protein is CASSGDRSFEQYF.

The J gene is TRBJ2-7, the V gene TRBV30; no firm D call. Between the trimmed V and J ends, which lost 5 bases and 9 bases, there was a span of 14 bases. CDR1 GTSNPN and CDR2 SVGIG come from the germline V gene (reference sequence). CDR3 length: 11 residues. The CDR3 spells CAWGRPDGQYF. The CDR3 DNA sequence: TGTGCCTGGGGCAGGCCAGACGGGCAGTACTTC.

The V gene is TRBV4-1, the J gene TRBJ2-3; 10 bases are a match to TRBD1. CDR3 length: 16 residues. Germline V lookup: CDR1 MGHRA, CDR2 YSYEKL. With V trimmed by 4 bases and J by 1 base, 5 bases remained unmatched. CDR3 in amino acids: CASSRTTGGGTDTQYF. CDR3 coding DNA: TGCGCCAGCAGCCGAACGACAGGGGGCGGCACAGATACGCAGTATTTT.

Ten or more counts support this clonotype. The CDR3: CASSSRLAGDTGELFF. The CDR3 bases are TGTGCCAGCAGTTCGAGACTAGCGGGGGACACCGGGGAGCTGTTTTTT. The V and J genes are TRBV12-3 or TRBV12-4 and TRBJ2-2; 12 bases match TRBD2. Trimming removed 4 bases from V and 3 bases from J; junction bases left unmatched: 3. CDR3 size: 16 residues.

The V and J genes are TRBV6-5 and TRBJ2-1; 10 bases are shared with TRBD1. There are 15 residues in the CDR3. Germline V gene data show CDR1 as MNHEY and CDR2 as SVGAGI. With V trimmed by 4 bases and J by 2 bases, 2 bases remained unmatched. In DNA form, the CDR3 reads TGTGCCAGCAGTTGGGGACAGGGGACCTACAATGAGCAGTTCTTC. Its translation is CASSWGQGTYNEQFF.

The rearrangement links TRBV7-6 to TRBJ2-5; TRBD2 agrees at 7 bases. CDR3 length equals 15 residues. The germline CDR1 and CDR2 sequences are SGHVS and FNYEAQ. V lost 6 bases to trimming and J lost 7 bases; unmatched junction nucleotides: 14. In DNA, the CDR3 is TGTGCCAGCAGTCTTACTAGCGCTGGGCAGGGGACCCAGTACTTC. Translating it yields CASSLTSAGQGTQYF.

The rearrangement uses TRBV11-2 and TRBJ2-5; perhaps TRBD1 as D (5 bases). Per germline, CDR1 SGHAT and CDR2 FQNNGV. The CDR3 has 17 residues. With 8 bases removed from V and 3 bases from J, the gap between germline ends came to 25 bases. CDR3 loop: CASRGAARGLGKETQYF. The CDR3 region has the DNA TGTGCCAGCCGTGGGGCCGCTAGGGGCCTAGGCAAAGAGACCCAGTACTTC.

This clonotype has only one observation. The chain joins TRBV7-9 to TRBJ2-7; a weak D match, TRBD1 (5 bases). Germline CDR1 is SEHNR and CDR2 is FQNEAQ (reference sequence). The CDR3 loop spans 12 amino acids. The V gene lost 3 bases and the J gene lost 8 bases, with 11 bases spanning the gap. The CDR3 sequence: CASSLADSKQYF. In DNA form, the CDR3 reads TGTGCCAGCAGCTTGGCCGACAGTAAGCAGTACTTC.

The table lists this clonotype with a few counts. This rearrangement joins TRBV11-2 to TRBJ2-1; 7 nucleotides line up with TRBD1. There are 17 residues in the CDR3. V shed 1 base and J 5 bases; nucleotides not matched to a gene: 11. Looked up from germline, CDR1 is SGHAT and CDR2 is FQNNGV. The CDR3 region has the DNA TGTGCCAGCAGCTTAGGACAGGGATCCGGGCCTAACAATGAGCAGTTCTTC. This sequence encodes CASSLGQGSGPNNEQFF.

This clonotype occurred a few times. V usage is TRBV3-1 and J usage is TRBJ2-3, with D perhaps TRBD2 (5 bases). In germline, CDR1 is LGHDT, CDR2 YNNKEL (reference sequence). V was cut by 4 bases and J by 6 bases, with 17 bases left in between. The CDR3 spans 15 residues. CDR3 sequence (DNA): TGTGCCAGCAGCCCGGTGTTGAGCGGTCCGGATACGCAGTATTTT. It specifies CASSPVLSGPDTQYF.

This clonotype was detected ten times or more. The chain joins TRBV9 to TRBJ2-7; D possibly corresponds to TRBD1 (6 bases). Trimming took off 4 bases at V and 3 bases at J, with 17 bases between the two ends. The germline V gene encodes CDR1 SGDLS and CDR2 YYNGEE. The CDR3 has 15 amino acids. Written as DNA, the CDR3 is TGTGCCAGCAGCCCCCGAGACAGGCTCCACTACGAGCAGTACTTC. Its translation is CASSPRDRLHYEQYF.

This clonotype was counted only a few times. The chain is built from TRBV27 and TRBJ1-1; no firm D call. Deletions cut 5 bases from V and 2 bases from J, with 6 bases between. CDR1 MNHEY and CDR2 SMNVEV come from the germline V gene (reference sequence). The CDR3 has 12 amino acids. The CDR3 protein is CASSIGNTEAFF. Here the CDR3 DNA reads TGTGCCAGCAGTATTGGTAACACTGAAGCTTTCTTT.

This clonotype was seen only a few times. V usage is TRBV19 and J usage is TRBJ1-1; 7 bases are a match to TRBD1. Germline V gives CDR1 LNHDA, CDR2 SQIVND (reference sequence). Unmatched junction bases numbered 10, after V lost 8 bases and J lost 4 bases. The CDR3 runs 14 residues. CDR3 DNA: TGTGCCAGTTCCCAGGGGGGGTTCCGCACTGAAGCTTTCTTT. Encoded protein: CASSQGGFRTEAFF.

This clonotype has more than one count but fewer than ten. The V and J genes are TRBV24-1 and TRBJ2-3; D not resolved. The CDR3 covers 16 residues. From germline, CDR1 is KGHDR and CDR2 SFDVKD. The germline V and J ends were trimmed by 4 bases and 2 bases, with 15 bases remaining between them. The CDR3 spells CATSDLDGEYTDTQYF. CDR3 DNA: TGTGCCACCAGTGACTTAGACGGAGAGTACACAGATACGCAGTATTTT.

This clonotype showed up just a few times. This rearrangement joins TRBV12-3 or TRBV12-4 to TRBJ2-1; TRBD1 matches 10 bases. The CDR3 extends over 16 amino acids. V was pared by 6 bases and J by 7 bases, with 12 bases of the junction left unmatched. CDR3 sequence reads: CASSPTGGLSENEQFF. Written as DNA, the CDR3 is TGTGCCAGCAGCCCGACAGGGGGCTTGTCTGAGAATGAGCAGTTCTTC.

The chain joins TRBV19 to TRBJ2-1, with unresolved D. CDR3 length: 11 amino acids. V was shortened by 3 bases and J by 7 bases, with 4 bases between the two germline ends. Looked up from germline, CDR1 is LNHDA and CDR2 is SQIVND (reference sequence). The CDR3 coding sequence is TGTGCCAGTAGTATGGGTAATGAGCAGTTCTTC. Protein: CASSMGNEQFF.

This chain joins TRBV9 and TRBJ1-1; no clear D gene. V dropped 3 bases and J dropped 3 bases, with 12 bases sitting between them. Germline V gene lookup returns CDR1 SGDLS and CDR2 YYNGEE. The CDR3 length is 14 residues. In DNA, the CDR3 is TGTGCCAGCAGCGACGGTCGGATGGACACTGAAGCTTTCTTT. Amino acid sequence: CASSDGRMDTEAFF.